What follows are 32 T cell receptor beta chains derived from one specimen sequenced in a study of cytomegalovirus exposure and HLA in healthy donors. 60 Vbeta and 13 Jbeta primers were used in PCR. Only in-frame clones appear in the TCRdb table, and some are missing; sequencing was by immunoSEQ multiplex PCR. This listing includes more than 45,000 clones. Sequenced sample: PBMCs. These TCRs come from a woman aged 30 to 39 in good health and CMV-seropositive.

The chain joins TRBV19 to TRBJ1-1, with TRBD1 identical over 8 bases. CDR1 LNHDA and CDR2 SQIVND come from the germline V gene (reference sequence). V trimming: 3 bases; J trimming: 7 bases; junction bases outside the gene matches: 13. The CDR3 spans 16 residues. DNA for the CDR3: TGTGCCAGTAGTATTGGGACCCAGGGGGCGCAGGGTGAAGCTTTCTTT. Translated, it gives CASSIGTQGAQGEAFF.

This rearrangement joins TRBV5-1 to TRBJ1-1; a possible D gene is TRBD1 (5 bases). The V and J ends lost 3 bases and 0 bases respectively, with 9 bases between them. In germline, CDR1 is SGHRS, CDR2 YFSETQ. This CDR3 region has 14 residues. The CDR3 is CASSYTGVNTEAFF. The CDR3 DNA sequence: TGCGCCAGCAGCTATACAGGTGTGAACACTGAAGCTTTCTTT.

J is TRBJ1-1 and V is TRBV5-6; 7 bases line up with TRBD1. Germline V gene sequence: CDR1 SGHDT, CDR2 YYEEEE. CDR3 length equals 13 residues. The trim removed 2 bases at V and 7 bases at J, leaving 5 bases unmatched. CDR3 sequence: CASSLEGGLEAFF. CDR3 nucleotides: TGTGCCAGCAGCTTAGAAGGGGGCCTTGAAGCTTTCTTT.

The chain recombines TRBV18 with TRBJ1-3, with D unresolved. The germline V gene encodes CDR1 KGHSH and CDR2 LQKENI. The CDR3 totals 16 residues. Trimming removed 0 bases from V and 4 bases from J, with 13 bases in between. The CDR3 sequence is CASSPPGVTSGNTIYF. CDR3 in DNA: TGTGCCAGCTCACCACCGGGCGTGACGTCCGGAAACACCATATATTTT.

In DNA form, the CDR3 reads TGCGCCAGCAGCCAAGCCACAGGGGTTTCGTATAATTCACCCCTCCACTTT. It yields the protein CASSQATGVSYNSPLHF. V is TRBV4-1 and J is TRBJ1-6; 7 positions match TRBD1. With 1 base clipped from V and 4 bases from J, the junction kept 7 bases outside the gene matches. Germline V gives CDR1 MGHRA, CDR2 YSYEKL. The CDR3 has 17 residues.

This chain joins TRBV29-1 and TRBJ2-5; no reliable D call. The ends were cut back, 3 bases at V and 5 bases at J, with 7 bases in the middle. The CDR3 has 11 amino acids. Germline-derived CDR1 and CDR2 are SQVTM and ANQGSEA. CDR3 amino acids: CSVEHGETQYF. The CDR3 nucleotides are TGCAGCGTTGAGCACGGGGAGACCCAGTACTTC.

Notes on this clone: The junction departs from germline at one end; a sequencing error may be responsible. The rearrangement uses TRBV25-1 and TRBJ2-5, with 11 bases aligning to TRBD1. This CDR3 region has 15 residues. The germline gives CDR1 MGHDK, CDR2 SYGVNS. The CDR3 here is CASSVDRGRGENQYF. The CDR3 DNA reads TGTGCCAGCAGTGTGGACAGGGGGCGTGGAGAGAACCAGTACTTC.

The V gene is TRBV9, the J gene TRBJ1-5; no definite D call. The germline V and J ends were trimmed by 0 bases and 3 bases, with 10 bases remaining between them. The CDR3 length is 15 residues. Germline loops: CDR1 SGDLS, CDR2 YYNGEE. The CDR3 reads CASSVGLQFNQPQHF. For the CDR3, the DNA is TGTGCCAGCAGCGTAGGATTACAGTTCAATCAGCCCCAGCATTTT.

The genes are TRBV6-5 and TRBJ1-2; 8 nucleotides match TRBD1. The ends lost 6 bases at V and 2 bases at J; junction bases unmatched: 2. The germline V gene encodes CDR1 MNHEY and CDR2 SVGAGI. This CDR3 contains 13 residues. The DNA for the CDR3 is TGTGCCAGCAGGCGGGACAGGAACTATGGCTACACCTTC. Translation gives CASRRDRNYGYTF.

The chain recombines TRBV30 with TRBJ1-6; 7 bases align to TRBD1. CDR3 length: 17 amino acids. V lost 3 bases to trimming and J lost 0 bases; unmatched junction nucleotides: 8. Germline V gene lookup returns CDR1 GTSNPN and CDR2 SVGIG (reference sequence). The CDR3 nucleotides are TGTGCCTGGAGGGGTATGACAGGGAGCTCCTATAATTCACCCCTCCACTTT. This gives the protein CAWRGMTGSSYNSPLHF.

This rearrangement joins TRBV25-1 to TRBJ2-7; 8 nucleotides agree with TRBD2. V trimming: 3 bases; J trimming: 2 bases; junction bases outside the gene matches: 12. This CDR3 is 17 amino acids long. The V gene's germline CDR1 is MGHDK and CDR2 SYGVNS. The CDR3 is CASSDVGGGGSAYEQYF. CDR3 bases: TGTGCCAGCAGTGATGTGGGAGGCGGGGGGAGCGCCTACGAGCAGTACTTC.

This sequence joins TRBV6-1 and TRBJ1-1, with 8 bases fitting TRBD1. V shed 3 bases, J shed 1 base, and the junction held 4 bases outside the gene matches. This CDR3 is built from 15 residues. Germline CDR1 is MNHNS and CDR2 is SASEGT. This chain's CDR3 is CASSDQGARNTEAFF. In nucleotides, the CDR3 is TGTGCCAGCAGTGACCAGGGGGCCAGGAACACTGAAGCTTTCTTT.

The chain couples TRBV29-1 to TRBJ2-3; TRBD2 aligns across 10 bases. Germline CDR1 SQVTM, CDR2 ANQGSEA. CDR3 size: 14 residues. Trimming took 7 bases from V and 5 from J; bases not matched to a gene: 9. CDR3 sequence (DNA): TGCAGCGCCCGAGGAAGCGGGAGGGGAGATACGCAGTATTTT. This encodes CSARGSGRGDTQYF.

The CDR3 protein is CAWSVSGREQFF. The CDR3 region has the DNA TGTGCCTGGAGTGTATCGGGTCGTGAGCAGTTCTTC. The chain links TRBV30 to TRBJ2-1, with D hard to call. This CDR3 spans 12 amino acids. V was cut by 0 bases and J by 9 bases, with 9 bases left in between. Germline V CDR1 and CDR2: GTSNPN, SVGIG (reference sequence).

The chain uses TRBV9 and TRBJ2-3; TRBD1 is a possible D gene (6 bases). The CDR3 extends over 16 amino acids. V was trimmed by 0 bases and J by 5 bases, leaving 16 bases between them. Germline CDR1 is SGDLS and CDR2 is YYNGEE. CDR3 amino acids: CASSVAEGVEGDTQYF. The DNA of the CDR3 is TGTGCCAGCAGCGTAGCTGAGGGGGTCGAAGGAGATACGCAGTATTTT.

The J gene is TRBJ1-1, the V gene TRBV19; TRBD1 matches at 8 bases. This CDR3 is 15 amino acids long. Germline V gene data show CDR1 as LNHDA and CDR2 as SQIVND (reference sequence). V was clipped by 3 bases and J by 2 bases; unmatched bases: 5. The CDR3 loop reads CASSISDRGNTEAFF. CDR3 coding DNA: TGTGCCAGTAGTATTTCAGACAGGGGCAACACTGAAGCTTTCTTT.

This sequence joins TRBV12-1 and TRBJ1-1. TRBV12-1 is designated a pseudogene. The CDR3 runs 14 residues. CDR3 sequence (DNA): TGTGCCAGCAGCTTTCGGGGGGCTCATGACGAAGCTTTCTTT. Encoded protein: CASSFRGAHDEAFF.

This chain connects TRBV5-1 to TRBJ2-7, with TRBD1 identical over 8 bases. With V trimmed by 0 bases and J by 2 bases, 1 base remained unmatched. Germline CDR1 is SGHRS and CDR2 is YFSETQ. CDR3 size: 14 residues. The CDR3 bases are TGCGCCAGCAGCTTGGCAGGGGGCCCCTACGAGCAGTACTTC. Its protein product is CASSLAGGPYEQYF.

The rearrangement joins TRBV4-2 to TRBJ2-1, with 8 bases lining up with TRBD2. This CDR3 has 13 residues. V lost 6 bases to trimming and J lost 8 bases; unmatched junction nucleotides: 6. Germline V gives CDR1 LGHNA, CDR2 YNFKEQ. The CDR3: CASSSGLAYEQFF. In DNA form, the CDR3 reads TGTGCCAGCAGTTCCGGACTAGCCTATGAGCAGTTCTTC.

The rearrangement joins TRBV2 to TRBJ2-7, with D perhaps matching TRBD2 (5 bases). V gave up 5 bases and J gave up 4 bases, with 6 bases separating them. CDR1 is SNHLY and CDR2 is FYNNEI in the germline V gene. The CDR3 spans 11 residues. CDR3: CASSRRYEQYF. For the CDR3, the DNA is TGTGCCAGCAGTCGGAGGTACGAGCAGTACTTC.

The chain is built from TRBV30 and TRBJ1-1, with D possibly TRBD1 on 5 matching bases. The germline V gene encodes CDR1 GTSNPN and CDR2 SVGIG (reference sequence). CDR3 size: 13 residues. Between the trimmed V and J ends, which lost 1 base and 1 base, there was a span of 7 bases. CDR3 in amino acids: CAWSDRSNTEAFF. DNA for the CDR3: TGTGCCTGGAGTGACAGGTCGAACACTGAAGCTTTCTTT. Full variable domain (remainder filled in from reference TRBV30 and TRBJ1-1): SQTIHQWPATLVQPVGSPLSLECTVEGTSNPNLYWYRQAAGRGLQLLFYSVGIGQISSEVPQNLSASRPQDRQFILSSKKLLLSDSGFYLCAWSDRSNTEAFFGQGTRLTVV.

The chain recombines TRBV27 with TRBJ1-4, with D perhaps matching TRBD1 (5 bases). V lost 6 bases and J 4 bases, leaving 15 bases between the germline ends. Germline V gene data show CDR1 as MNHEY and CDR2 as SMNVEV (reference sequence). CDR3 length: 15 residues. CDR3 residues: CASSMGDWDNEKLFF. CDR3 coding DNA: TGTGCCAGCAGCATGGGGGACTGGGATAATGAAAAACTGTTTTTT. The whole variable domain, filled in from reference TRBV27 and TRBJ1-4, reads EAQVTQNPRYLITVTGKKLTVTCSQNMNHEYMSWYRQDPGLGLRQIYYSMNVEVTDKGDVPEGYKVSRKEKRNFPLILESPSPNQTSLYFCASSMGDWDNEKLFFGSGTQLSVL.

The chain is built from TRBV19 and TRBJ1-5; 7 bases match TRBD1. Germline V gives CDR1 LNHDA, CDR2 SQIVND (reference sequence). The CDR3 sequence is 15 residues long. V lost 7 bases to trimming and J lost 3 bases; unmatched junction nucleotides: 9. In nucleotides, the CDR3 is TGTGCCAGTAAGTATCGGGACAGCTTCAATCAGCCCCAGCATTTT. Translation: CASKYRDSFNQPQHF. The variable domain in full, with the rest retrieved from reference TRBV19 and TRBJ1-5, is DGGITQSPKYLFRKEGQNVTLSCEQNLNHDAMYWYRQDPGQGLRLIYYSQIVNDFQKGDIAEGYSVSREKKESFPLTVTSAQKNPTAFYLCASKYRDSFNQPQHFGDGTRLSIL.

The rearrangement joins TRBV7-9 to TRBJ2-5; 9 bases fit TRBD1. V was pared by 3 bases and J by 2 bases, with 1 base of the junction left unmatched. From germline, CDR1 is SEHNR and CDR2 FQNEAQ (reference sequence). This CDR3 is built from 14 residues. CDR3 bases: TGTGCCAGCAGCTTCGACAGGGGGCAAGAGACCCAGTACTTC. Encoded protein: CASSFDRGQETQYF.

The V call is TRBV18, the J call TRBJ1-2; a weak D match, TRBD1 (6 bases). This CDR3 region has 15 residues. The ends were cut back, 4 bases at V and 5 bases at J, with 17 bases in the middle. The V gene's germline CDR1 is KGHSH and CDR2 LQKENI. CDR3 loop: CASSLEQGPFYGYTF. The DNA of the CDR3 is TGTGCCAGCTCACTCGAACAGGGACCCTTTTATGGCTACACCTTC.

V usage is TRBV14 and J usage is TRBJ1-4; 7 bases are a match to TRBD1. The CDR3 totals 17 residues. The V gene's germline CDR1 is SGHDN and CDR2 FVKESK. The V segment lost 1 base and the J segment 0 bases; nucleotides outside the gene matches: 5. The CDR3 sequence is CASSQGWDSATNEKLFF. The CDR3 DNA sequence: TGTGCCAGCAGCCAAGGGTGGGACAGCGCAACTAATGAAAAACTGTTTTTT.

The chain recombines TRBV15 with TRBJ1-5; D may be TRBD1 (6 bases). This CDR3 contains 15 residues. Germline V gene lookup returns CDR1 LNHNV and CDR2 YYDKDF (reference sequence). With 5 bases removed from V and 1 base from J, the gap between germline ends came to 12 bases. This CDR3 reads CATSYQGPSNQPQHF. DNA for the CDR3: TGTGCCACCAGCTACCAGGGGCCAAGCAATCAGCCCCAGCATTTT.

The chain carries TRBV6-5 and TRBJ2-7, with 9 bases fitting TRBD1. Germline trimming cut 5 bases from V and 4 bases from J; bases unmatched to any gene: 6. Germline CDR1 MNHEY, CDR2 SVGAGI. The CDR3 has 14 residues. CDR3 nucleotide sequence: TGTGCCAGCAGTCGAGCTGGGACAGGGTACGAGCAGTACTTC. Protein: CASSRAGTGYEQYF.

This chain joins TRBV19 and TRBJ2-3, with D possibly matching TRBD2 (6 bases). The ends were cut back, 3 bases at V and 1 base at J, with 14 bases in the middle. CDR3 length: 16 amino acids. Germline V gives CDR1 LNHDA, CDR2 SQIVND (reference sequence). This chain's CDR3 is CASSMESQRGTDTQYF. The DNA for the CDR3 is TGTGCCAGTAGTATGGAAAGCCAGCGGGGCACAGATACGCAGTATTTT.

The chain employs TRBV7-9 and TRBJ1-2, with 7 bases identical to TRBD1. The V segment lost 2 bases and the J segment 1 base; nucleotides outside the gene matches: 4. The CDR3 spans 15 residues. Germline CDR1 and CDR2: SEHNR and FQNEAQ (reference sequence). The CDR3: CASSLWGQNNYGYTF. CDR3 coding DNA: TGTGCCAGCAGCTTATGGGGACAGAATAACTATGGCTACACCTTC.

V is TRBV10-3 and J is TRBJ1-5; D is possibly TRBD1 (5 bases). In germline, CDR1 is ENHRY, CDR2 SYGVKD. The length of the CDR3 is 18 residues. Trimming shortened V by 0 bases and J by 3 bases, and 18 bases separated the two germline ends. This CDR3 is CAISESWVPGVNNQPQHF. The CDR3 DNA follows: TGTGCCATCAGTGAGTCTTGGGTGCCGGGGGTTAACAATCAGCCCCAGCATTTT.

This chain uses TRBV5-1 with TRBJ1-2; D not resolved. Germline V CDR1 and CDR2: SGHRS, YFSETQ. The CDR3 loop spans 13 amino acids. The germline V and J ends were trimmed by 7 bases and 1 base, with 11 bases remaining between them. The CDR3: CASSGGINYGYTF. In DNA form, the CDR3 reads TGCGCCAGCTCCGGAGGGATTAACTATGGCTACACCTTC.